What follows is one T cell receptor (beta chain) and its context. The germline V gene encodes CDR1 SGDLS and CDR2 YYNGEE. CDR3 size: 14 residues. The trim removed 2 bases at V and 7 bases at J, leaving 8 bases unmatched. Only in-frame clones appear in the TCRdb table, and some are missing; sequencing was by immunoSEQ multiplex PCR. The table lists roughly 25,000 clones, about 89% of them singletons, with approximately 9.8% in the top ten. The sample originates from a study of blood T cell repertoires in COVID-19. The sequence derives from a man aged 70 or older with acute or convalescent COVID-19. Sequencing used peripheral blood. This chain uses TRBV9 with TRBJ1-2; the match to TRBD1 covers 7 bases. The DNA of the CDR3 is TGTGCCAGCAGCGTTGAAACAGGGGTGGCTGGCTACACCTTC. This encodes CASSVETGVAGYTF.